This TCR beta chain comes out of a study of T-cell reconstitution after alpha-beta-depleted transplantation in children (dated by TCRdb to about 2016). With respect to the entire study: Using TCR repertoire profiling, the study quantitatively followed how T-cell immune reconstitution unfolded in children after TCRalphabeta/CD19-depleted allogeneic hematopoietic cell transplantation. Broad study findings and their caveats: The apparently early recovery of alphabetaT-cell counts about two months after transplant reportedly depended on only several hundred rapidly expanded clones that came from non-depleted graft cells. Over subsequent months, a decline in hyperexpanded clone frequencies was noted, and after one year, T-cell counts and TCRbeta diversity were mostly ascribed to newly produced T cells. In some patients, the high TCRbeta diversity seen at day 60 was put down to recipient T cells and intrathymic progenitors that had survived conditioning.

Of note for this clonotype: The target of this receptor is not known. Base qualities were left out, and no much larger clone turns up one base away.

Library creation used PCR. The sequencing machine was an Illumina HiSeq 2500. TCR libraries were prepared with molecular barcoding, using unique molecular identifiers to normalize TCRbeta repertoire quantification. Clones were called with MiXCR by TCRdb after fastp trimmed the public reads at Q25, and only in-frame beta chains were retained. A single entry per CDR3 protein holds the most common genes and DNA from its merged rows. The sample yields about 240,000 distinct CDR3 sequences; about 23% were counted once. Roughly 2.7% of the sample rests with the top ten. At the junction V is shortened by 2 bases and J by 4 bases, with 15 bases in between. The CDR1 and CDR2 encoded by the germline V gene are MNHEY and SVGAGI. The cysteine opens and the phenylalanine closes a CDR3 of 15 amino acids. The sequence is cut down to CDR3 DNA, 45 bases in frame from base 1. The treatment or condition label, as the study defines it: allogeneic hematopoietic cell transplantation with graft depleted of TCRalphabeta T cells and CD19 B cells. Transplant recipients were children who received TCRalphabeta/CD19-depleted allogeneic hematopoietic cell grafts.

This sample comprised PBMCs, obtained before TCRalphabeta/CD19-depleted stem cell transplant. The TCR was taken from a girl aged 2 to 10 with Fanconi anemia, due to receive a stem cell transplant. The rearranged segments are TRBV6-5 and TRBJ2-7, with no confidently assigned D gene. At the DNA level, the sequence is TGTGCCAGCAGTTACCGAGGCGCCAAACATTACGAGCAGTACTTC. This codes for CASSYRGAKHYEQYF.